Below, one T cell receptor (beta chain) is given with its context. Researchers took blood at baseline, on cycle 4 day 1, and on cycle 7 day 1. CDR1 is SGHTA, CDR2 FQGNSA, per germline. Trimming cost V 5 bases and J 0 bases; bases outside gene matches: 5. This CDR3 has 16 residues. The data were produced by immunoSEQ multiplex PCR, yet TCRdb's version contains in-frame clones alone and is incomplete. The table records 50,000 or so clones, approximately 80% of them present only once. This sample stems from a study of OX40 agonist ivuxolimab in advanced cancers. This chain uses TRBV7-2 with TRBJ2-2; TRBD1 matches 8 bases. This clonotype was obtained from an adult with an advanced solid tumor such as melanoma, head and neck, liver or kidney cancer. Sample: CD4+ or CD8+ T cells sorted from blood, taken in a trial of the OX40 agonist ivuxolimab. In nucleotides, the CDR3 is TGTGCCAGCAGCCCCCTGACAGGGGCGAACACCGGGGAGCTGTTTTTT. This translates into CASSPLTGANTGELFF.